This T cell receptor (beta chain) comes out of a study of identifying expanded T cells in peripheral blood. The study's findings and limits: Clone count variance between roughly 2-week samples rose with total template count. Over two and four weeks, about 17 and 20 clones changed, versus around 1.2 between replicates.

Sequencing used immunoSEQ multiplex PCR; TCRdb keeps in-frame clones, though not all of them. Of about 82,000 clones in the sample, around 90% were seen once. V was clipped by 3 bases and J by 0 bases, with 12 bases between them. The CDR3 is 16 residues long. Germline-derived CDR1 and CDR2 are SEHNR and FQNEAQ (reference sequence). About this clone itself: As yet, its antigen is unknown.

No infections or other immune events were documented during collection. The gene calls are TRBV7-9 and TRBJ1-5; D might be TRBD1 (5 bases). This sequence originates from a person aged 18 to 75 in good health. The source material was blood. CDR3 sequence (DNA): TGTGCCAGCAGCTTCCTCGGGGGAGGTAGCAATCAGCCCCAGCATTTT. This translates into CASSFLGGGSNQPQHF. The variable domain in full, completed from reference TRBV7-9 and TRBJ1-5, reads DTGVSQNPRHKITKRGQNVTFRCDPISEHNRLYWYRQTLGQGPEFLTYFQNEAQLEKSRLLSDRFSAERPKGSFSTLEIQRTEQGDSAMYLCASSFLGGGSNQPQHFGDGTRLSIL.